These T cell receptor beta chains were read from a single sample in a study of T cell responses to AZD1222 COVID-19 vaccine. Data came from immunoSEQ multiplex PCR; TCRdb stores just in-frame clones and leaves some out. The profile shows about 97,000 clones, roughly 90% of them singletons. The starting material was peripheral blood, obtained on day 0 of AZD1222 vaccination. The receptors were sampled from an adult in good health. Both conserved end residues are trimmed from each CDR3. The D gene is left open where the match is weak.

v_gene: TRBV7-2
len: 12
d_gene: .
j_gene: TRBJ1-6
CDR3aa: ASSLWGPDSPLH

v_gene: TRBV5-1
len: 12
d_gene: .
j_gene: TRBJ2-6
CDR3aa: ASSPASGANVLT

v_gene: TRBV19
len: 13
d_gene: TRBD1
j_gene: TRBJ1-5
CDR3aa: ASSDREGFSQPQH

v_gene: TRBV3-1/TRBV3-2
len: 11
d_gene: .
j_gene: TRBJ1-1
CDR3aa: ASNKGESAEAF

v_gene: TRBV3-1/TRBV3-2
len: 18
d_gene: .
j_gene: TRBJ1-6
CDR3aa: ASSQRQTNVYYSYNSPLH

v_gene: TRBV28
len: 11
d_gene: .
j_gene: TRBJ1-2
CDR3aa: ASSLGRVYGYT

v_gene: TRBV24-1
len: 11
d_gene: .
j_gene: TRBJ2-3
CDR3aa: ATSVSSTDTQY

v_gene: TRBV5-1
len: 10
d_gene: TRBD1
j_gene: TRBJ1-4
CDR3aa: ASSHRGEKLF

v_gene: TRBV7-2
len: 13
d_gene: TRBD2
j_gene: TRBJ2-1
CDR3aa: ASSFTGTTHNEQF

v_gene: TRBV6-1
len: 11
d_gene: .
j_gene: TRBJ1-5
CDR3aa: ASSEAGNQPQH

v_gene: TRBV6-5
len: 11
d_gene: .
j_gene: TRBJ2-7
CDR3aa: ASSSMSSYEQY

v_gene: TRBV10-3
len: 11
d_gene: .
j_gene: TRBJ1-1
CDR3aa: AISETSSTEAF

v_gene: TRBV28
len: 11
d_gene: TRBD1
j_gene: TRBJ2-1
CDR3aa: ASRGTGNHEQF

v_gene: TRBV7-2
len: 14
d_gene: .
j_gene: TRBJ2-3
CDR3aa: ASSRTVGGGSDTQY

v_gene: TRBV6-5
len: 12
d_gene: .
j_gene: TRBJ1-5
CDR3aa: ASSFPGPNQPQH

v_gene: TRBV4-1
len: 15
d_gene: TRBD1
j_gene: TRBJ1-6
CDR3aa: ASRPGQGMSYNSPLH

v_gene: TRBV7-3
len: 12
d_gene: .
j_gene: TRBJ1-6
CDR3aa: ASSLWESNSPLH

v_gene: TRBV6-6
len: 10
d_gene: .
j_gene: TRBJ2-3
CDR3aa: ASKPGTDTQY

v_gene: TRBV30
len: 12
d_gene: .
j_gene: TRBJ1-6
CDR3aa: AWTREWGNSPLH

v_gene: TRBV5-5
len: 12
d_gene: .
j_gene: TRBJ1-2
CDR3aa: ASSLAGSDYGYT

v_gene: TRBV9
len: 13
d_gene: .
j_gene: TRBJ1-4
CDR3aa: ASSVAAGEGGKLF

v_gene: TRBV5-1
len: 14
d_gene: TRBD1
j_gene: TRBJ2-3
CDR3aa: ASSREGAFGTDTQY

v_gene: TRBV30
len: 9
d_gene: .
j_gene: TRBJ1-2
CDR3aa: AWIRQVGYT

v_gene: TRBV9
len: 12
d_gene: .
j_gene: TRBJ2-2
CDR3aa: ASSGFTNTGELF

v_gene: TRBV7-8
len: 13
d_gene: TRBD2
j_gene: TRBJ2-1
CDR3aa: ASSFYRGGLNEQF

v_gene: TRBV6-5
len: 11
d_gene: TRBD1
j_gene: TRBJ1-5
CDR3aa: ASRTGGNQPQH

v_gene: TRBV2
len: 12
d_gene: TRBD2
j_gene: TRBJ2-5
CDR3aa: ASNRRGAKETQY

v_gene: TRBV28
len: 12
d_gene: TRBD2
j_gene: TRBJ2-2
CDR3aa: ASRSGGATGELF

v_gene: TRBV5-1
len: 12
d_gene: .
j_gene: TRBJ2-3
CDR3aa: ASAGGGLTDTQY

v_gene: TRBV7-2
len: 12
d_gene: .
j_gene: TRBJ1-5
CDR3aa: ASSFSSSNQPQH

v_gene: TRBV6-5
len: 13
d_gene: .
j_gene: TRBJ1-4
CDR3aa: ASRATAATNEKLF

v_gene: TRBV19
len: 12
d_gene: TRBD1
j_gene: TRBJ1-5
CDR3aa: ASRPGQRTQPQH

v_gene: TRBV6-5
len: 12
d_gene: .
j_gene: TRBJ1-5
CDR3aa: ASNPGQPLRPQH

v_gene: TRBV19
len: 14
d_gene: TRBD1
j_gene: TRBJ1-1
CDR3aa: ASRSGQGPGNTEAF

v_gene: TRBV29-1
len: 9
d_gene: TRBD1
j_gene: TRBJ1-2
CDR3aa: SVGQGTGYT

v_gene: TRBV30
len: 14
d_gene: .
j_gene: TRBJ1-6
CDR3aa: AWHRGLLRDNSPLH

v_gene: TRBV15
len: 13
d_gene: .
j_gene: TRBJ2-5
CDR3aa: ATSIPDNRQETQY

v_gene: TRBV5-4
len: 13
d_gene: .
j_gene: TRBJ1-1
CDR3aa: ASSQFRRVNTEAF

v_gene: TRBV27
len: 13
d_gene: TRBD1
j_gene: TRBJ1-4
CDR3aa: ASSRTGATNEKLF

v_gene: TRBV5-1
len: 15
d_gene: TRBD2
j_gene: TRBJ2-1
CDR3aa: ASSLGLAGASLSEQF

v_gene: TRBV2
len: 12
d_gene: .
j_gene: TRBJ1-4
CDR3aa: ASSEWGVNEKLF

v_gene: TRBV7-2
len: 14
d_gene: TRBD1
j_gene: TRBJ1-1
CDR3aa: ASSLATGTGGSEAF

v_gene: TRBV6-5
len: 11
d_gene: .
j_gene: TRBJ1-6
CDR3aa: ASSPNKDSPLH